The rows below give T cell receptor beta chains drawn from one sample of a study of blood T cell repertoires in COVID-19. Method: immunoSEQ multiplex PCR; TCRdb's copy keeps in-frame clones and lacks some. The sample records about 150,000 clones, 80% being singletons. The specimen sequenced was peripheral blood. These receptors originate from a man in his sixties with acute or convalescent COVID-19. Each CDR3 is given with its conserved first and last residue. Each record gives: clone size, CDR3 length, D gene, J gene, V gene, CDR3 DNA, CDR3 protein. A D gene is named only where the DNA matches it firmly. Not every row has a clone size; where given, it reads once, few, many or a size class.

once,17,NA,TRBJ2-4,TRBV7-3,TGTGCCAAACTTCAGGCCCCCACGACGCTAGCCAAAAACATTCAGTACTTC,CAKLQAPTTLAKNIQYF
NA,16,TRBD1,TRBJ1-5,TRBV6-2/TRBV6-3,TGTGCCAGCAGTGTTGGAAGTAGGACAGGGGATCAGCCCCAGCATTTT,CASSVGSRTGDQPQHF
NA,14,TRBD1,TRBJ1-1,TRBV6-2/TRBV6-3,TGTGCCAGCAGTCCCGGGACAGGGAACACTGAAGCTTTCTTT,CASSPGTGNTEAFF
NA,12,NA,TRBJ2-7,TRBV10-3,TGTGCCATCAGTGAGTACTCAAACGAGCAGTACTTC,CAISEYSNEQYF
NA,12,NA,TRBJ1-1,TRBV18,TGTGCCAGCTCACCACTACGGACTGAAGCTTTCTTT,CASSPLRTEAFF
NA,13,NA,TRBJ1-5,TRBV28,TGTGCCAGCGCACGGGCGGGGAATCAGCCCCAGCATTTT,CASARAGNQPQHF
few,14,TRBD1,TRBJ1-1,TRBV19,TGTGCCAGTAGTATCCGCACAGGGGGCACTGAAGCTTTCTTT,CASSIRTGGTEAFF
NA,14,TRBD2,TRBJ2-7,TRBV19,TGTGCCAGTAGTATTGCTAGCGGGATCTACGAGCAGTACTTC,CASSIASGIYEQYF
NA,15,TRBD1,TRBJ2-7,TRBV19,TGTGCCAGTAGTCGGGAAGGGACAGGGGTGGACGAGCAGTACTTC,CASSREGTGVDEQYF
NA,14,TRBD1,TRBJ2-5,TRBV24-1,TGTGCCACCAGTGGGGGACAGGTCCAAGAGACCCAGTACTTC,CATSGGQVQETQYF
NA,15,TRBD2,TRBJ2-3,TRBV9,TGTGCCAGCAGCTTTATCGGGGGGGCCACAGATACGCAGTATTTT,CASSFIGGATDTQYF
NA,16,NA,TRBJ1-2,TRBV19,TGTGCCAGTAGTCGAACCACCCCGGGACCGGGACTTGGCTACACCTTC,CASSRTTPGPGLGYTF
NA,19,TRBD1,TRBJ1-5,TRBV6-1,TGTGCCAGCAGTGAAGCCCCAGGGGGCGCGAATCGAGAGGGTCAGCCCCAGCATTTT,CASSEAPGGANREGQPQHF
NA,15,NA,TRBJ1-2,TRBV5-6,TGTGCCAGCAGCTTATCACAGGGTCTACGCGATGGCTACACCTTC,CASSLSQGLRDGYTF
NA,13,NA,TRBJ2-7,TRBV5-5,TGTGCCAGCAGCTTGGGCCCAGGGATCGAGCAGTACTTC,CASSLGPGIEQYF
NA,18,NA,TRBJ1-4,TRBV4-1,TGCGCCAGCAGCCAAGTTTACGGCAGGGTCACAACTAATGAAAAACTGTTTTTT,CASSQVYGRVTTNEKLFF
once,13,NA,TRBJ1-5,TRBV10-3,TGTGCCATCTCCGAATGGGCAGATCAGCCCCAGCATTTT,CAISEWADQPQHF
NA,15,TRBD1,TRBJ2-5,TRBV6-2/TRBV6-3,TGTGCCAGCAGTTCCCAGCGGGACAGGGGGGAGACCCAGTACTTC,CASSSQRDRGETQYF
NA,15,TRBD2,TRBJ2-3,TRBV4-3,TGCGCCAGCAGCCAAGATCGGGGGGTCACAGATACGCAGTATTTT,CASSQDRGVTDTQYF
NA,14,TRBD2,TRBJ2-5,TRBV28,TGTGCCAGCAGGAGACCGGGACTAGCGAAGACCCAGTACTTC,CASRRPGLAKTQYF
NA,16,TRBD2,TRBJ2-3,TRBV6-2/TRBV6-3,TGTGCCAGCAGTTCCCGCGGGGGGGGGCCTACAGATACGCAGTATTTT,CASSSRGGGPTDTQYF
few,15,NA,TRBJ1-1,TRBV28,TGTGCCAGCAGTTTGGGGCCTCTGGTCAACACTGAAGCTTTCTTT,CASSLGPLVNTEAFF
NA,14,NA,TRBJ2-1,TRBV7-2,TGTGCCAGCAGCTTTGACTCCCCCTACAATGAGCAGTTCTTC,CASSFDSPYNEQFF